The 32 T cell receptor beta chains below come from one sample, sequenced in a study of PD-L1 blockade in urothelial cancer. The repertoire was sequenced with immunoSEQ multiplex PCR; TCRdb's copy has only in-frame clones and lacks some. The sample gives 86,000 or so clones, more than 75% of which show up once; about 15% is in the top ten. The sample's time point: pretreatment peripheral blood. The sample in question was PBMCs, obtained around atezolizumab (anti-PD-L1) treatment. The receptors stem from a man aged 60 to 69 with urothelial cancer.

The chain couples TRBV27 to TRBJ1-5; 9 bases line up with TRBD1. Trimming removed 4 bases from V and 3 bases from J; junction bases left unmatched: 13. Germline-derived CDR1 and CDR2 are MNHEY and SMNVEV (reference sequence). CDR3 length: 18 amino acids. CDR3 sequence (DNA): TGTGCCAGCAGTTCCCCATATCCCGGGACAGGGCTCAATCAGCCCCAGCATTTT. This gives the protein CASSSPYPGTGLNQPQHF.

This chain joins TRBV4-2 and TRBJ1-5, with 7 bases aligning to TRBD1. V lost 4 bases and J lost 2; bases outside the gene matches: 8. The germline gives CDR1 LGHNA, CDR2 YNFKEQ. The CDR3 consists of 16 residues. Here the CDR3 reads CASSLSQGGGNQPQHF. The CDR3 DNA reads TGTGCCAGCAGCCTATCCCAGGGGGGAGGCAATCAGCCCCAGCATTTT.

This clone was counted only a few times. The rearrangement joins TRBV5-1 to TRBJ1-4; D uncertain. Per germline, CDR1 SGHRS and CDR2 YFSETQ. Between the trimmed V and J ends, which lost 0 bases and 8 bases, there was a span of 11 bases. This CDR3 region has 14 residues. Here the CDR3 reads CASSLEGRGEKLFF. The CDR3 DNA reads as TGCGCCAGCAGCTTGGAGGGAAGAGGGGAAAAACTGTTTTTT.

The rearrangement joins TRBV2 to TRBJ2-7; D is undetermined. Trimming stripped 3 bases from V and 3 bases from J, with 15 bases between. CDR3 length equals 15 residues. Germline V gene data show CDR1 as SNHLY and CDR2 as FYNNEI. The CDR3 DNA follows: TGTGCCAGCAGTGATAGAGCATCCCCGGGCTACGAGCAGTACTTC. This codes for CASSDRASPGYEQYF.

DNA of the CDR3: TGCGCCAGCAGCTTGACGGACACGAGCACTGAAGCTTTCTTT. Its translation is CASSLTDTSTEAFF. The chain recombines TRBV5-1 with TRBJ1-1; a weak D match, TRBD1 (5 bases). CDR3 size: 14 residues. Germline V gene lookup returns CDR1 SGHRS and CDR2 YFSETQ. The germline V and J ends were trimmed by 1 base and 4 bases, with 11 bases remaining between them.

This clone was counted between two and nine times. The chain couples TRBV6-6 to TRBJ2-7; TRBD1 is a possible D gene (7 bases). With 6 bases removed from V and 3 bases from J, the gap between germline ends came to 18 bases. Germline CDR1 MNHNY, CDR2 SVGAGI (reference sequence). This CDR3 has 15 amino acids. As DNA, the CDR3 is TGTGCCAGCAGGCGGGACAGCTTGAGAATCTACGAGCAGTACTTC. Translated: CASRRDSLRIYEQYF.

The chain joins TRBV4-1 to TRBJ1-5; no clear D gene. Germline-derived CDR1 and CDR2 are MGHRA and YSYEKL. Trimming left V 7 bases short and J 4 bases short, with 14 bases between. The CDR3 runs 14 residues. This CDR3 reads CASTPGGRNQPQHF. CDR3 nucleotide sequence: TGCGCCAGCACCCCTGGAGGGAGAAATCAGCCCCAGCATTTT.

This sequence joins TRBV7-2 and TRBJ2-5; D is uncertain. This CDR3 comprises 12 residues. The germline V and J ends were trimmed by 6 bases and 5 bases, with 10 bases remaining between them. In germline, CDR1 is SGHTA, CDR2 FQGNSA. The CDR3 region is CASRLNQETQYF. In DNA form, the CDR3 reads TGTGCCAGCAGGTTGAATCAGGAGACCCAGTACTTC.

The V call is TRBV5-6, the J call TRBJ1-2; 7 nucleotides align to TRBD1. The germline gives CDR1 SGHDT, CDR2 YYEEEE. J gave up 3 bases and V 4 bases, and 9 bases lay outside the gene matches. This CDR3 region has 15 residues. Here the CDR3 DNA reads TGTGCCAGCAGCACCGTAAGACAGGGTCACTATGGCTACACCTTC. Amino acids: CASSTVRQGHYGYTF.

CDR3 protein: CASSLAASGAYEQYF. The CDR3, as DNA: TGCGCCAGCAGCTTGGCGGCTAGCGGGGCATACGAGCAGTACTTC. The genes are TRBV5-1 and TRBJ2-7; TRBD2 matches 9 bases. Per germline, CDR1 SGHRS and CDR2 YFSETQ. The CDR3 has 15 residues. The V segment lost 0 bases and the J segment 4 bases; nucleotides outside the gene matches: 5. Together with reference TRBV5-1 and TRBJ2-7, the CDR3 gives the full variable domain: KAGVTQTPRYLIKTRGQQVTLSCSPISGHRSVSWYQQTPGQGLQFLFEYFSETQRNKGNFPGRFSGRQFSNSRSEMNVSTLELGDSALYLCASSLAASGAYEQYFGPGTRLTVT.

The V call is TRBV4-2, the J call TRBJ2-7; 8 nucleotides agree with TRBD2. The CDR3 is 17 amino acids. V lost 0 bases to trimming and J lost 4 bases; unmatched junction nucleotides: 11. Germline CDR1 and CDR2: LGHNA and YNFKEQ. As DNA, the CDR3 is TGTGCCAGCAGCCAAGATGTTATCGCGGGGGGCTGGTACGAGCAGTACTTC. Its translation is CASSQDVIAGGWYEQYF.

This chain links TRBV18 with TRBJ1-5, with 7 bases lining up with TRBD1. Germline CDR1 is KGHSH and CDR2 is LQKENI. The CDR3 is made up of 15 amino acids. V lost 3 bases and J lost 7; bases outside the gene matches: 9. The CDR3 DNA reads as TGTGCCAGCTCACCCTCGACAGGGATCGGCCAGCCCCAGCATTTT. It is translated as CASSPSTGIGQPQHF.

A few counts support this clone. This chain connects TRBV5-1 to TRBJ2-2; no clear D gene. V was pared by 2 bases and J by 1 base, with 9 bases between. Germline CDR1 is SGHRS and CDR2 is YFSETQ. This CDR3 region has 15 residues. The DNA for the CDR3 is TGCGCCAGCAGCTTATTAAATTTGAACACCGGGGAGCTGTTTTTT. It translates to CASSLLNLNTGELFF.

The CDR3 coding sequence is TGTGCCAGCAGCCCACGACTAGCGGGGGCCTTTGGCAATGAGCAGTTCTTC. As protein: CASSPRLAGAFGNEQFF. This rearrangement joins TRBV11-1 to TRBJ2-1, with 12 bases aligning to TRBD2. This CDR3 has 17 residues. The germline CDR1 and CDR2 sequences are SGHAT and FQDESV (reference sequence). J lost 6 bases, V lost 5 bases, and 11 bases had no gene match.

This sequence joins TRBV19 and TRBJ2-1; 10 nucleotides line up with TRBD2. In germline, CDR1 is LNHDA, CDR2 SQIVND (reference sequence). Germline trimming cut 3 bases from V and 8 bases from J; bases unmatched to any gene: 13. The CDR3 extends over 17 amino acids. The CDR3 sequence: CASSIPPTSGLKDEQFF. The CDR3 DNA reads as TGTGCCAGTAGTATCCCCCCGACTAGCGGGCTTAAGGATGAGCAGTTCTTC.

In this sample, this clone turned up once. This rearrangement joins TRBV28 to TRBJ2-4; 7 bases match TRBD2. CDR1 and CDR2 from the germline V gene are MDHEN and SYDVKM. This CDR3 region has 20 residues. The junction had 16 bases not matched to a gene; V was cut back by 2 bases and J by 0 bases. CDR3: CASSLGLRTGGHLAKNIQYF. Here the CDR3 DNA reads TGTGCCAGCAGTTTAGGATTGCGGACGGGAGGACACTTAGCCAAAAACATTCAGTACTTC.

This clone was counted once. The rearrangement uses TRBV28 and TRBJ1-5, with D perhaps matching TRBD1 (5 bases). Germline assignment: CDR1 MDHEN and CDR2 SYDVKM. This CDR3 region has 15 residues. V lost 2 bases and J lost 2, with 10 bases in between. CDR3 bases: TGTGCCAGCAGTTTACAGGGAATCGGCAATCAGCCCCAGCATTTT. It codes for CASSLQGIGNQPQHF.

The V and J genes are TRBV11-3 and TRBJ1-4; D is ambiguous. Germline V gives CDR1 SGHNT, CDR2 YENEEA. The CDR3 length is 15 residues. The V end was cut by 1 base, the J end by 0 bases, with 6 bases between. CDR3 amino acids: CASSLVGATNEKLFF. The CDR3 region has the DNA TGTGCCAGCAGCTTAGTGGGAGCAACTAATGAAAAACTGTTTTTT.

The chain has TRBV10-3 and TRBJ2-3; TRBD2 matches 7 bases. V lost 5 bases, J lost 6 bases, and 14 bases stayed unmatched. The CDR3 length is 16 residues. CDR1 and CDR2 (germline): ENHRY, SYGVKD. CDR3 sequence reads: CAISPGEGVISDTQYF. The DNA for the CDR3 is TGTGCCATCAGTCCCGGGGAGGGCGTGATCTCGGATACGCAGTATTTT.

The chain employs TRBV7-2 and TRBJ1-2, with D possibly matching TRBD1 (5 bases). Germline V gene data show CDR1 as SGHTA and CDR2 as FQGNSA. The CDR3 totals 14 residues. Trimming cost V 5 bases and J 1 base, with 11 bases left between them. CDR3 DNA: TGTGCCAGCAGCCCGACAGCTTATAACTATGGCTACACCTTC. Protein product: CASSPTAYNYGYTF.

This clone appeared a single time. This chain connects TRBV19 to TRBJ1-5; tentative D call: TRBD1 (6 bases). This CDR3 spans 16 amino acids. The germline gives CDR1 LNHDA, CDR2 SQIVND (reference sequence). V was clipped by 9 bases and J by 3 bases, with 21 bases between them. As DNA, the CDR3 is TGTGCCAGCAGCAAAATCTTGGACAGCTTCAATCAGCCCCAGCATTTT. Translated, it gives CASSKILDSFNQPQHF.

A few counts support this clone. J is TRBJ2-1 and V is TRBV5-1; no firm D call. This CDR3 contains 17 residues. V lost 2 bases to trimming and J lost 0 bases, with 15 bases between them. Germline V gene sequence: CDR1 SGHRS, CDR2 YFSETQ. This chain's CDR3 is CASSFTSGPSSYNEQFF. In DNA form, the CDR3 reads TGCGCCAGCAGCTTTACGTCTGGGCCGAGCTCCTACAATGAGCAGTTCTTC.

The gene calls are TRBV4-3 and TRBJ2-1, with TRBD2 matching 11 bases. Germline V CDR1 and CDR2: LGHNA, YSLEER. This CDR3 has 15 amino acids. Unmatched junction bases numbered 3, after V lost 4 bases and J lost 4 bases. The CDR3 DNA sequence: TGCGCCAGCAGCCCGGGACTAGCGGAGTACAATGAGCAGTTCTTC. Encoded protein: CASSPGLAEYNEQFF.

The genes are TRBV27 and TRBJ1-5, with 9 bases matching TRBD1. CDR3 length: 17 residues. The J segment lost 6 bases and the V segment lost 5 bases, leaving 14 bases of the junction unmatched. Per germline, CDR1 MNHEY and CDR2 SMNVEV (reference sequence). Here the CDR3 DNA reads TGTGCCAGCAGTCTCCGACAGGGGGAGCCTTTAAGTCAGCCCCAGCATTTT. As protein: CASSLRQGEPLSQPQHF.

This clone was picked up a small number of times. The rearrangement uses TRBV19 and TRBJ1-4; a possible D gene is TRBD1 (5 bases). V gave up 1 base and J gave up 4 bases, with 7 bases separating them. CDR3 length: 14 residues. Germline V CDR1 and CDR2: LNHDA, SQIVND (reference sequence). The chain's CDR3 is CASSIGGVNEKLFF. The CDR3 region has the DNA TGTGCCAGTAGTATAGGGGGCGTTAATGAAAAACTGTTTTTT.

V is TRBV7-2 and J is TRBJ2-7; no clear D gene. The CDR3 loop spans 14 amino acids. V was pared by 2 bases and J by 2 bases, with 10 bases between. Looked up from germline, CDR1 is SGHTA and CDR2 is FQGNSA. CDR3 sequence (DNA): TGTGCCAGCAGCTTAACACAGATAACCTACGAGCAGTACTTC. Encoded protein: CASSLTQITYEQYF.

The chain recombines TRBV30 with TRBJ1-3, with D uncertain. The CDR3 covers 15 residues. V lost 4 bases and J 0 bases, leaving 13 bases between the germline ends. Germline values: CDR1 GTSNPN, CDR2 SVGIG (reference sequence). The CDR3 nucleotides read TGTGCCTGGAACTCTCCCGAACGCTCTGGAAACACCATATATTTT. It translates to CAWNSPERSGNTIYF.

The CDR3 loop is CASSEGPWQPQHF. The CDR3 nucleotides read TGTGCCAGCAGTGAGGGGCCGTGGCAGCCCCAGCATTTT. The chain joins TRBV6-4 to TRBJ1-5, with a weak D call TRBD1 (5 bases). The CDR3 consists of 13 residues. From germline, CDR1 is MRHNA and CDR2 SNTAGT. V was trimmed by 3 bases and J by 7 bases, leaving 10 bases between them.

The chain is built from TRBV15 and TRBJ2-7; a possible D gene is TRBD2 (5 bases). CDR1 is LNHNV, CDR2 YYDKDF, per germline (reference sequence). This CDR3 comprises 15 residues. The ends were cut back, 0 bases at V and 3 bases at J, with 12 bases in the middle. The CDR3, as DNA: TGTGCCACCAGCAGAGAGCTAGCCGAAATCTACGAGCAGTACTTC. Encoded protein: CATSRELAEIYEQYF. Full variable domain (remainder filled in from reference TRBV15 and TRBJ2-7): DAMVIQNPRYQVTQFGKPVTLSCSQTLNHNVMYWYQQKSSQAPKLLFHYYDKDFNNEADTPDNFQSRRPNTSFCFLDIRSPGLGDTAMYLCATSRELAEIYEQYFGPGTRLTVT.

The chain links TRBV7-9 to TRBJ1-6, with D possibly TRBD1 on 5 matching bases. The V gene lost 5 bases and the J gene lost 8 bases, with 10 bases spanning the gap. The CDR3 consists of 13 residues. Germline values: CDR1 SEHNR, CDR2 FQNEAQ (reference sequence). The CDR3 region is CASSIGQDSPLHF. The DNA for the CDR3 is TGTGCCAGCAGCATCGGACAAGATTCACCCCTCCACTTT.

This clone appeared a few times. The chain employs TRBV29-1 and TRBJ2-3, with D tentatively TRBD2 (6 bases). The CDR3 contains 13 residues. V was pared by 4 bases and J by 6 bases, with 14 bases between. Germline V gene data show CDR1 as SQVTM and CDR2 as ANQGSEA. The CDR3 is CSVVGGGTDTQYF. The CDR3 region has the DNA TGCAGCGTTGTAGGTGGGGGGACCGATACGCAGTATTTT.

Written as DNA, the CDR3 is TGTGCCAGCAGCCATGGGACAGAAATCTACGAGCAGTACTTC. Translation: CASSHGTEIYEQYF. The chain has TRBV7-8 and TRBJ2-7, with 7 nucleotides matching TRBD1. The CDR3 runs to 14 residues. Per the germline V gene, CDR1 is SGHVS and CDR2 is FQNEAQ. The junction had 7 bases not matched to a gene; V was cut back by 5 bases and J by 3 bases.